This TCR beta chain was sequenced in a study of patients and donors after allogeneic stem cell transplantation. Germline CDR1 is SSHAT and CDR2 is FNYEAQ (reference sequence). This CDR3 region has 13 residues. Trimming took 3 bases from V and 4 from J, leaving 9 bases between them. This clonotype was detected a few times. TCRdb fed the RT-PCR reads into MiXCR, producing one record per CDR3 protein. The sample lists fewer than 95,000 distinct CDR3 sequences, 4% to 5% seen once, with about 3% in the top ten. V and J are TRBV7-7 and TRBJ2-5; possibly TRBD1 or TRBD2 for D (5 bases each). The sequence was collected from a human donor who was either an allogeneic HSCT recipient or a stem cell or donor lymphocyte infusion donor (not recorded which). It is not recorded whose cells these are; they may come from a transplant donor. The sample was blood, either unsorted or a sorted T cell fraction (not recorded which). The CDR3 is CASSLGERETQYF. CDR3 coding DNA: TGTGCCAGCAGCTTGGGGGAACGAGAGACCCAGTACTTC.